These 16 T cell receptor beta chains came from one sample sequenced in a study of T cell repertoires in cytomegalovirus infection. TCRdb recomputed calls from the reads with MiXCR, one row per CDR3 protein. This table holds 310,000 or so distinct CDR3 sequences, about 25% found once. Sequencing was performed on PBMCs. The receptor source for this set is a human donor in good health (CMV status not recorded). Some clones in this sample may be carry-over from other donors' samples.

This clonotype was observed a handful of times. J is TRBJ2-1 and V is TRBV20-1; 10 bases align to TRBD2. Trimming cost V 1 base and J 7 bases; bases outside gene matches: 13. CDR1 and CDR2 from the germline V gene are DFQATT and SNEGSKA (reference sequence). The CDR3 extends over 17 amino acids. The DNA for the CDR3 is TGCAGTGCTAGAGGCGGCCTAGCGGGAGATGCGGATAATGAGCAGTTCTTC. This codes for CSARGGLAGDADNEQFF.

This chain links TRBV12-3 or TRBV12-4 with TRBJ2-2; D ambiguous. Trimming left V 7 bases short and J 4 bases short, with 4 bases between. CDR3 length equals 11 residues. The CDR3 region has the DNA TGTGCCAGCACCATCACCGGGGAGCTGTTTTTT. Translating gives CASTITGELFF.

The rearrangement links TRBV29-1 to TRBJ1-1; perhaps TRBD1 as D (5 bases). The CDR3 covers 15 residues. Deletions cut 2 bases from V and 0 bases from J, with 13 bases between. Germline values: CDR1 SQVTM, CDR2 ANQGSEA. The CDR3 DNA is TGCAGCGTTGAACATGGGGGGTTTTTGAACACTGAAGCTTTCTTT. It translates to CSVEHGGFLNTEAFF.

The sample holds many counts of this clonotype. The V call is TRBV7-2, the J call TRBJ1-5, with 7 bases fitting TRBD1. CDR1 SGHTA and CDR2 FQGNSA come from the germline V gene. The CDR3 loop spans 15 amino acids. The V and J ends lost 5 bases and 5 bases, in that order; junction bases with no gene match: 9. This CDR3 reads CASSPPGTDYQPQHF. CDR3 DNA: TGTGCCAGCAGCCCACCGGGGACAGATTATCAGCCCCAGCATTTT. Full variable domain (missing parts from reference TRBV7-2 and TRBJ1-5): GAGVSQSPSNKVTEKGKDVELRCDPISGHTALYWYRQSLGQGLEFLIYFQGNSAPDKSGLPSDRFSAERTGGSVSTLTIQRTQQEDSAVYLCASSPPGTDYQPQHFGDGTRLSIL.

This clonotype was counted between two and nine times. The chain carries TRBV6-2 or TRBV6-3 and TRBJ2-1; TRBD1 or TRBD2 may be the D gene (6 bases each). The CDR3 has 16 residues. Trimming took off 4 bases at V and 6 bases at J, with 19 bases between the two ends. CDR1 is MNHEY, CDR2 SVGEGT, per germline. CDR3 sequence: CASSFIRRGPVNEQFF. The CDR3 DNA sequence: TGTGCCAGCAGTTTCATCCGTCGGGGGCCGGTCAATGAGCAGTTCTTC.

This clonotype was found once. The chain recombines TRBV20-1 with TRBJ1-6; the D gene is possibly TRBD1 (5 bases). The CDR3 sequence is 14 residues long. The germline gives CDR1 DFQATT, CDR2 SNEGSKA (reference sequence). V was trimmed by 3 bases and J by 2 bases, leaving 8 bases between them. The CDR3 loop is CSASSGAYNSPLHF. DNA for the CDR3: TGCAGTGCTAGCTCGGGGGCCTATAATTCACCCCTCCACTTT.

This clonotype was seen a few times. The chain uses TRBV20-1 and TRBJ2-1; 7 bases map to TRBD2. CDR1 is DFQATT and CDR2 is SNEGSKA in the germline V gene (reference sequence). The CDR3 runs to 17 residues. After removal of 4 bases from V and 7 bases from J, the junction contained 19 bases not matched to a gene. The CDR3 DNA is TGCAGTGCTACCCCCCTTGGACTCGGGGGAGGGAGAAATGAGCAGTTCTTC. Protein sequence: CSATPLGLGGGRNEQFF.

This clonotype was observed a few times. The gene calls are TRBV10-3 and TRBJ2-1; perhaps D is TRBD1 or TRBD2 (5 bases each). This CDR3 is 14 amino acids long. The V and J ends lost 4 bases and 8 bases respectively, with 15 bases between them. Germline CDR1 and CDR2: ENHRY and SYGVKD. The CDR3 region is CAISVGGRSDEQFF. Here the CDR3 DNA reads TGTGCCATCAGTGTTGGGGGTCGGAGTGATGAGCAGTTCTTC.

The chain joins TRBV29-1 to TRBJ1-5; possible D gene TRBD1, 6 bases. Germline lookup yields CDR1 SQVTM and CDR2 ANQGSEA. Trimming shortened V by 5 bases and J by 3 bases, and 11 bases separated the two germline ends. This CDR3 has 13 residues. CDR3 region: CSVRRGTNQPQHF. CDR3 DNA: TGCAGCGTTCGTAGGGGGACCAATCAGCCCCAGCATTTT. Looking up the rest from reference TRBV29-1 and TRBJ1-5 gives the full variable domain: SAVISQKPSRDICQRGTSLTIQCQVDSQVTMMFWYRQQPGQSLTLIATANQGSEATYESGFVIDKFPISRPNLTFSTLTVSNMSPEDSSIYLCSVRRGTNQPQHFGDGTRLSIL.

V and J are TRBV20-1 and TRBJ2-7; 9 bases match TRBD2. The V gene's germline CDR1 is DFQATT and CDR2 SNEGSKA (reference sequence). Trimming at V came to 0 bases and at J to 3 bases, leaving 6 bases not matched to a gene. The CDR3 has 15 amino acids. The chain's CDR3 is CSARDGASGIYEQYF. The CDR3 DNA is TGCAGTGCTAGAGATGGCGCTAGCGGGATCTACGAGCAGTACTTC.

This chain joins TRBV6-6 and TRBJ1-1, with 8 bases fitting TRBD1. Losses at the gene ends were 6 bases for V and 4 bases for J; bases not matched to a gene: 10. The CDR3 extends over 15 amino acids. Germline V gene sequence: CDR1 MNHNY, CDR2 SVGAGI (reference sequence). CDR3 protein: CASSPRQGPGTEAFF. In DNA form, the CDR3 reads TGTGCCAGCAGCCCTAGACAGGGGCCCGGCACTGAAGCTTTCTTT.

This chain connects TRBV19 to TRBJ1-6; D is unresolved. V was cut by 5 bases and J by 7 bases, with 12 bases left in between. The CDR3 is 14 residues long. Per germline, CDR1 LNHDA and CDR2 SQIVND (reference sequence). The CDR3 DNA follows: TGTGCCAGTAGTGGATCCGGTACGAATTCACCCCTCCACTTT. This gives the protein CASSGSGTNSPLHF.

Ten or more counts support this clonotype. This chain links TRBV7-9 with TRBJ2-1, with 8 bases aligning to TRBD2. Germline values: CDR1 SEHNR, CDR2 FQNEAQ (reference sequence). CDR3 length equals 14 residues. V was clipped by 1 base and J by 7 bases; unmatched bases: 3. The CDR3 is CASSLGTSINEQFF. The CDR3 DNA follows: TGTGCCAGCAGCTTAGGGACTAGCATAAATGAGCAGTTCTTC. Variable domain in full (rest from reference TRBV7-9 and TRBJ2-1): DTGVSQNPRHKITKRGQNVTFRCDPISEHNRLYWYRQTLGQGPEFLTYFQNEAQLEKSRLLSDRFSAERPKGSFSTLEIQRTEQGDSAMYLCASSLGTSINEQFFGPGTRLTVL.

This clonotype was counted only a few times. The chain has TRBV10-3 and TRBJ2-7; TRBD1 is a possible D gene (6 bases). Trimming took 6 bases from V and 0 from J, leaving 12 bases between them. The CDR3 runs to 14 residues. CDR1 and CDR2 from the germline V gene are ENHRY and SYGVKD. The CDR3 reads CAISWTESSYEQYF. The CDR3 coding sequence is TGTGCCATCAGCTGGACAGAGAGCTCCTACGAGCAGTACTTC.

This clonotype was counted a few times. The V and J genes are TRBV5-6 and TRBJ2-2; a possible D gene is TRBD1 (6 bases). V lost 4 bases to trimming and J lost 5 bases, with 15 bases between them. The germline V gene encodes CDR1 SGHDT and CDR2 YYEEEE. This CDR3 region has 15 residues. In DNA form, the CDR3 reads TGTGCCAGCAGCCCCCCTCGGACAGTTACCGGGGAGCTGTTTTTT. Translation gives CASSPPRTVTGELFF.

The table lists this clonotype with many counts. The CDR3 here is CASRRGGQPFYNEQFF. CDR3 coding DNA: TGTGCCAGCAGGCGAGGGGGACAGCCCTTTTACAATGAGCAGTTCTTC. The genes are TRBV6-1 and TRBJ2-1, with 7 positions matching TRBD1. Losses at the gene ends were 6 bases for V and 4 bases for J; bases not matched to a gene: 12. Germline V CDR1 and CDR2: MNHNS, SASEGT. The CDR3 contains 16 residues.